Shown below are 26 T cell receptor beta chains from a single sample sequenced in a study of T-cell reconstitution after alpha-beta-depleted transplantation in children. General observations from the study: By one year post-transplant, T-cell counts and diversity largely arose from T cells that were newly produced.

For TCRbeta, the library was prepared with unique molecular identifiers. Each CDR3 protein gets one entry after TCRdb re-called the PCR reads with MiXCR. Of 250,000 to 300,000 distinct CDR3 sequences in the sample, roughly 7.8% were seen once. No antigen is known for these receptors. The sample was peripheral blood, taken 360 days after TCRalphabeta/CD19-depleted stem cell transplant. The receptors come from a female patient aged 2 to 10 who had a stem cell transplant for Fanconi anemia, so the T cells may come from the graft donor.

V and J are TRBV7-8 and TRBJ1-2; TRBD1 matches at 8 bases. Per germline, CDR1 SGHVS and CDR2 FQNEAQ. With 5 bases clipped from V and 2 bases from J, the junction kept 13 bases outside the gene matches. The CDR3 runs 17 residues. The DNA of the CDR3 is TGTGCCAGCAGCGCCGGCCCTGGACAGGGTGAAAACTATGGCTACACCTTC. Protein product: CASSAGPGQGENYGYTF. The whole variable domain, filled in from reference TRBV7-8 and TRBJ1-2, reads GAGVSQSPRYKVAKRGQDVALRCDPISGHVSLFWYQQALGQGPEFLTYFQNEAQLDKSGLPSDRFFAERPEGSVSTLKIQRTQQEDSAVYLCASSAGPGQGENYGYTFGSGTRLTVV.

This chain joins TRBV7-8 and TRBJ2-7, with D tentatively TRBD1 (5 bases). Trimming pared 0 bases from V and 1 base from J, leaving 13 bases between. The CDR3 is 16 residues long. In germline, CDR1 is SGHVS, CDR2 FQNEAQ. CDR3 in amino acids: CASSLAGRAGSYEQYF. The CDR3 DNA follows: TGTGCCAGCAGCTTAGCTGGTCGGGCAGGGTCCTACGAGCAGTACTTC.

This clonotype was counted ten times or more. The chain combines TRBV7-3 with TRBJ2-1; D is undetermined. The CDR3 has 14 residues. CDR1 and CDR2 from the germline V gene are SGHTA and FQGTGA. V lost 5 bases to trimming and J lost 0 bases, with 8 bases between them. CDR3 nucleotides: TGTGCCAGCAGCCCGGCTAACTCCTACAATGAGCAGTTCTTC. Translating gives CASSPANSYNEQFF.

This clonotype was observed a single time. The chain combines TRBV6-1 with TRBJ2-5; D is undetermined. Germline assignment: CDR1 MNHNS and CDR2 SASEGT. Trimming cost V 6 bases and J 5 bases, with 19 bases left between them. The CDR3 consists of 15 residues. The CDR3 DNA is TGTGCCAGCAGATCTCTTAGCAAGTTGGGGGAGACCCAGTACTTC. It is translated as CASRSLSKLGETQYF.

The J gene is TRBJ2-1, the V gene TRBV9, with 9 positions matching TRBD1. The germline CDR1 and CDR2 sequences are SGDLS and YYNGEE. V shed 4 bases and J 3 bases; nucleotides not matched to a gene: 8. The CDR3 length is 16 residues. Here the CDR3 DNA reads TGTGCCAGCAGCACCAGCGACAGGGGGTTCTACAATGAGCAGTTCTTC. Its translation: CASSTSDRGFYNEQFF.

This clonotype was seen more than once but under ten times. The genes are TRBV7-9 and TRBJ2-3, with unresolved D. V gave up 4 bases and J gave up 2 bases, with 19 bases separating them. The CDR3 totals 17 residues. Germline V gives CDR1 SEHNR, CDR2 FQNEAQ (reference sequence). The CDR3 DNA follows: TGTGCCAGCAGCTCCCGCCGGGCCTCCGTTTTCACAGATACGCAGTATTTT. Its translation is CASSSRRASVFTDTQYF.

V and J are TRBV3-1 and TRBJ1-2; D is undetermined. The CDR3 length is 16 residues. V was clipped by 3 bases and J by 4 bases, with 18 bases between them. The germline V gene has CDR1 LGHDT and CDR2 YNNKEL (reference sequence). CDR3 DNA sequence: TGTGCCAGCAGCCACAGGACGGAACAAGAAGTCTATGGCTACACCTTC. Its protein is CASSHRTEQEVYGYTF.

CDR3 sequence: CASGPSGQGTFQPQHF. DNA of the CDR3: TGTGCCAGCGGGCCCTCGGGACAGGGAACGTTTCAGCCCCAGCATTTT. J is TRBJ1-5 and V is TRBV6-2 or TRBV6-3, with 9 positions matching TRBD1. The CDR3 has 16 residues. V lost 8 bases and J lost 6; bases outside the gene matches: 14. Germline CDR1 reads MNHEY; CDR2 reads SVGEGT.

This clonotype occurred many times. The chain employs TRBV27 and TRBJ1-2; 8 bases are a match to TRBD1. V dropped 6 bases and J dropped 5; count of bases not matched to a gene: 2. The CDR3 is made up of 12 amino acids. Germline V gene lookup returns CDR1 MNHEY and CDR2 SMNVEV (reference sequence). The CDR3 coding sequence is TGTGCCAGCAGCGGACAGGGTTATGGCTACACCTTC. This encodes CASSGQGYGYTF.

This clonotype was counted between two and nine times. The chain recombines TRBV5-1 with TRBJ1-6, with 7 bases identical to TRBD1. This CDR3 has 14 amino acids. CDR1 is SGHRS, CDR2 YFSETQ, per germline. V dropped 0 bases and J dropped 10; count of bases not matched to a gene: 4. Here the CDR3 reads CASSLDRGYSPLHF. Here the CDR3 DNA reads TGCGCCAGCAGCTTGGACAGGGGATACTCACCCCTCCACTTT.

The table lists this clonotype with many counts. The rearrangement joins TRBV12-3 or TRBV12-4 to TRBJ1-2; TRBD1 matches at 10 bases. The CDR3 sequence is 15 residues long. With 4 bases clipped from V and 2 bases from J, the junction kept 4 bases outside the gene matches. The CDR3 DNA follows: TGTGCCAGCAGTTCCCGGGACAGGGGAAACTATGGCTACACCTTC. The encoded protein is CASSSRDRGNYGYTF.

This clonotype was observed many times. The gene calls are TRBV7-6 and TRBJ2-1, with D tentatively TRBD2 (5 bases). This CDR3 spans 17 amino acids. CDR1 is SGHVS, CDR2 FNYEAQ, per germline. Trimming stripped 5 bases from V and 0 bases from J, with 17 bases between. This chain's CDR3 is CASSPFGEQSSYNEQFF. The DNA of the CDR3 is TGTGCCAGCAGCCCATTCGGGGAACAGAGCTCCTACAATGAGCAGTTCTTC.

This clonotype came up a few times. The CDR3 spells CASSAGREDQPQHF. The CDR3 region has the DNA TGTGCCAGCAGCGCCGGGAGGGAGGATCAGCCCCAGCATTTT. V usage is TRBV9 and J usage is TRBJ1-5; unclear D gene. The CDR3 spans 14 residues. Trimming took 3 bases from V and 5 from J, leaving 12 bases between them. The germline CDR1 and CDR2 sequences are SGDLS and YYNGEE.

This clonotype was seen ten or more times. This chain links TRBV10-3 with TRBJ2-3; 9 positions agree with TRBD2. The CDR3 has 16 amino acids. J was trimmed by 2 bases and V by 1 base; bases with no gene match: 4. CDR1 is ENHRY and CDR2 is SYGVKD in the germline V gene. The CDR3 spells CAISEFAGGPTDTQYF. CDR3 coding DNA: TGTGCCATCAGTGAGTTCGCGGGGGGGCCCACAGATACGCAGTATTTT.

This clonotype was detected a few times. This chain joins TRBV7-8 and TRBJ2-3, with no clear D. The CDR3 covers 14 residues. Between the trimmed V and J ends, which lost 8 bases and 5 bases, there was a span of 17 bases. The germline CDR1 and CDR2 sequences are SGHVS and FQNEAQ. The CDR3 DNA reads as TGTGCCAGCGTCCAGACCCCACTCCTAGATACGCAGTATTTT. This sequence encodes CASVQTPLLDTQYF.

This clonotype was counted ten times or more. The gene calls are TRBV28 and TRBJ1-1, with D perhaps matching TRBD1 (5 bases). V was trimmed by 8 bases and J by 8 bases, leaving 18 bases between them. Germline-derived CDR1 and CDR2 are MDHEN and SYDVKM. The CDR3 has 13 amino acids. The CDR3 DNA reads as TGTGCCAGCGCCTTCCTACAGGCTACCGAAGCTTTCTTT. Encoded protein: CASAFLQATEAFF.

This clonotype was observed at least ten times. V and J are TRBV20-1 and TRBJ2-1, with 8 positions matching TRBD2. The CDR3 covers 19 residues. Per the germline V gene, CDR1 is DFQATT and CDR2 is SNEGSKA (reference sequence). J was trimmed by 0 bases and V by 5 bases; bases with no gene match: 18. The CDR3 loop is CSAFLGLAGSLSSYNEQFF. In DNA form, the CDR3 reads TGCAGTGCTTTCCTCGGACTAGCCGGATCTCTCAGCTCCTACAATGAGCAGTTCTTC.

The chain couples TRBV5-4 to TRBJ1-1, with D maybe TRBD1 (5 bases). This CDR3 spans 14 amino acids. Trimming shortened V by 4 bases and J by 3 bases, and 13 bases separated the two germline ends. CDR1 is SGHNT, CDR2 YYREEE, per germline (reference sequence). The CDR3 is CASSPPGADTEAFF. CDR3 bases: TGTGCCAGCAGCCCACCCGGGGCCGACACTGAAGCTTTCTTT.

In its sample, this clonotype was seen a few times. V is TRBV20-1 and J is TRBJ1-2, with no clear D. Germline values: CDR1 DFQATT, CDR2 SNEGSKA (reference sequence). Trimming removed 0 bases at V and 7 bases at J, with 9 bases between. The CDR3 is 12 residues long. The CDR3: CSARDGVGGYTF. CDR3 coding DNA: TGCAGTGCTAGAGATGGGGTGGGTGGCTACACCTTC.

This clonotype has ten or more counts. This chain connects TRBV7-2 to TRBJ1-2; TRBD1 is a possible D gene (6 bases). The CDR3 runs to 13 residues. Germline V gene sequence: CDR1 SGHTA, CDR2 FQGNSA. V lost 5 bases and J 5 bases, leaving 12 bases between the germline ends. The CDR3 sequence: CASSLRQEYGYTF. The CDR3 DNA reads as TGTGCCAGCAGCCTCCGACAGGAGTATGGCTACACCTTC.

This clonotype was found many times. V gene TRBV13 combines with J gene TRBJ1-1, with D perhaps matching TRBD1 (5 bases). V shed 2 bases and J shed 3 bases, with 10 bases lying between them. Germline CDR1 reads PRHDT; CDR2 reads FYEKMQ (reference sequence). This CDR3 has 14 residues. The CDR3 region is CASSLLGGDTEAFF. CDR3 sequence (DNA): TGTGCCAGCAGCTTATTGGGAGGGGACACTGAAGCTTTCTTT.

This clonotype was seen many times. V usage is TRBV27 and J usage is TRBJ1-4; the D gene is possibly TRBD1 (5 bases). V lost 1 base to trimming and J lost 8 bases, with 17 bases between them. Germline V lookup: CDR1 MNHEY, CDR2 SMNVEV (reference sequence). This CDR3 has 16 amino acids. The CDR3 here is CASSLLQGLGKEKLFF. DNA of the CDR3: TGTGCCAGCAGTTTATTGCAGGGACTCGGGAAGGAAAAACTGTTTTTT.

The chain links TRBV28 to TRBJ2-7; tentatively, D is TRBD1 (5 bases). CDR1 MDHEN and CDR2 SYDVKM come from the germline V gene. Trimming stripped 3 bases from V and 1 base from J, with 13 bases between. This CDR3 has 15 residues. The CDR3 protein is CASSFGARASYEQYF. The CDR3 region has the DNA TGTGCCAGCAGTTTTGGTGCCAGGGCGTCCTACGAGCAGTACTTC.

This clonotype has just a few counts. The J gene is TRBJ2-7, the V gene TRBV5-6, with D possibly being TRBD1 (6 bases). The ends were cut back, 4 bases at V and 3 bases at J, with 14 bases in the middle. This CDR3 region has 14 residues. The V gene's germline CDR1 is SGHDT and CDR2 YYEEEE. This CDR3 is CASSGQGRNYEQYV. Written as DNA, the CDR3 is TGTGCCAGCAGCGGGCAGGGGCGTAACTACGAGCAGTACGTC.

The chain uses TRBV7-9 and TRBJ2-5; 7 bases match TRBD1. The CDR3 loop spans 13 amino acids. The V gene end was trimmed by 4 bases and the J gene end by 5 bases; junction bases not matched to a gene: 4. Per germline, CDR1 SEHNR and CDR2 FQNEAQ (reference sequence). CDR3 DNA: TGTGCCAGCAGCTCGACAGGGATGGAGACCCAGTACTTC. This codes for CASSSTGMETQYF.

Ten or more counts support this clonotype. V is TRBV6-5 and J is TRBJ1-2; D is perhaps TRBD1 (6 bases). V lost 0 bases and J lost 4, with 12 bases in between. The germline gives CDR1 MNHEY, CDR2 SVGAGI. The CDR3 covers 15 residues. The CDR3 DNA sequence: TGTGCCAGCAGTTACTCCCGGGGGCCTTTCTATGGCTACACCTTC. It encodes CASSYSRGPFYGYTF.